One and the same sample provided the 32 T cell receptor beta chains below, sequenced in a study of Graves' ophthalmopathy and Graves' hyperthyroidism. Amplification from RNA transcripts yielded the TCR beta CDR3 regions. RT-PCR with HTBI primers came first, then second-round multiplex PCR. A single record per CDR3 protein comes from TCRdb applying MiXCR to the multiplex PCR reads. The table shows about 210,000 distinct CDR3 sequences, with approximately 29% occurring only once. The specimen was peripheral blood. These receptors came from a man in his forties or fifties with Graves' ophthalmopathy.

This sequence joins TRBV28 and TRBJ1-6, with D possibly TRBD1 on 5 matching bases. The V gene lost 7 bases and the J gene lost 0 bases, with 13 bases spanning the gap. There are 16 residues in the CDR3. Germline lookup yields CDR1 MDHEN and CDR2 SYDVKM. CDR3 coding DNA: TGTGCCAGCATCCCCGGACATCTCTCCTATAATTCACCCCTCCACTTT. Translation: CASIPGHLSYNSPLHF.

This clonotype was seen repeatedly, ten times or more. This chain joins TRBV19 and TRBJ1-6; D may be TRBD1 (5 bases). V dropped 7 bases and J dropped 7 bases, with 23 bases sitting between them. The CDR3 has 17 amino acids. Germline V CDR1 and CDR2: LNHDA, SQIVND (reference sequence). The CDR3 DNA is TGTGCCAGTACCGTTTCAATCGGCCGGGGACCGAATTCACCCCTCCACTTT. The encoded protein is CASTVSIGRGPNSPLHF. The whole variable domain, filled in from reference TRBV19 and TRBJ1-6, reads DGGITQSPKYLFRKEGQNVTLSCEQNLNHDAMYWYRQDPGQGLRLIYYSQIVNDFQKGDIAEGYSVSREKKESFPLTVTSAQKNPTAFYLCASTVSIGRGPNSPLHFGNGTRLTVT.

The J gene is TRBJ1-2, the V gene TRBV10-3; no reliable D call. The CDR3 is 15 amino acids. V was trimmed by 2 bases and J by 8 bases, leaving 18 bases between them. Germline V gene lookup returns CDR1 ENHRY and CDR2 SYGVKD. The CDR3 sequence is CAISETLWEVVGYTF. Written as DNA, the CDR3 is TGTGCCATCAGTGAGACCCTTTGGGAGGTAGTCGGCTACACCTTC.

The chain combines TRBV20-1 with TRBJ1-5; possible D gene TRBD1, 5 bases. The CDR3 extends over 14 amino acids. The V end lost 3 bases, the J end lost 1 base, and 10 bases lay between the germline ends. Germline lookup yields CDR1 DFQATT and CDR2 SNEGSKA (reference sequence). CDR3 coding DNA: TGCAGTGCTAGTAGGGGCGACAGCAATCAGCCCCAGCATTTT. This codes for CSASRGDSNQPQHF.

Many counts were recorded for this clonotype. Its ends do not fully match the called genes, so a read error is possible. This chain links TRBV6-5 with TRBJ1-5; tentatively, D is TRBD1 (6 bases). CDR3 length: 16 residues. CDR1 and CDR2 from the germline V gene are MNHEY and SVGAGI. Here the CDR3 DNA reads TGTGCCAGCAGTTCTGGGACAAAGATTAGCGATCAGCCCCAGCATTTT. Translation: CASSSGTKISDQPQHF.

This clonotype was seen ten or more times. The chain couples TRBV28 to TRBJ2-7; D is unclear. V was shortened by 3 bases and J by 3 bases, with 12 bases between the two germline ends. The CDR3 covers 14 residues. The germline CDR1 and CDR2 sequences are MDHEN and SYDVKM. The CDR3 sequence: CASSFVPGGYEQYF. CDR3 sequence (DNA): TGTGCCAGCAGTTTTGTCCCGGGCGGCTACGAGCAGTACTTC. Supplemented by reference TRBV28 and TRBJ2-7, the full variable domain reads DVKVTQSSRYLVKRTGEKVFLECVQDMDHENMFWYRQDPGLGLRLIYFSYDVKMKEKGDIPEGYSVSREKKERFSLILESASTNQTSMYLCASSFVPGGYEQYFGPGTRLTVT.

For this clonotype: The junction departs from the called germline gene at one end, perhaps through a read error. The chain has TRBV6-2 or TRBV6-3 and TRBJ2-2; 9 bases agree with TRBD1. The CDR3 is made up of 15 amino acids. Germline V lookup: CDR1 MNHEY, CDR2 SVGEGT. The CDR3 is CASSPGTGLIGERFF. Written as DNA, the CDR3 is TGTGCCAGCAGTCCCGGGACAGGGTTGATCGGGGAGCGGTTTTTT.

The chain has TRBV12-3 or TRBV12-4 and TRBJ2-5; D is tentatively TRBD1 or TRBD2 (5 bases each). This CDR3 contains 14 residues. Between the trimmed V and J ends, which lost 2 bases and 5 bases, there was a span of 12 bases. The DNA for the CDR3 is TGTGCCAGCAGTTTACCCCCCAGGGAGGAGACCCAGTACTTC. It encodes CASSLPPREETQYF.

The table lists this clonotype with a few counts. This chain links TRBV12-3 or TRBV12-4 with TRBJ1-2; D is possibly TRBD1 (6 bases). Trimming removed 5 bases from V and 7 bases from J, with 20 bases in between. The length of the CDR3 is 15 residues. CDR3 sequence: CASSAGVERGSGYTF. The CDR3 DNA sequence: TGTGCCAGCAGTGCCGGGGTTGAAAGGGGGTCTGGCTACACCTTC.

This clonotype appeared many times. The chain uses TRBV28 and TRBJ1-2; D is undetermined. The germline V gene has CDR1 MDHEN and CDR2 SYDVKM. The CDR3 is 15 amino acids. Trimming removed 6 bases at V and 1 base at J, with 15 bases between. CDR3 coding DNA: TGTGCCAGCAGGGAAACAGTGAACGTTAACTATGGCTACACCTTC. It is translated as CASRETVNVNYGYTF.

Ten or more counts support this clonotype. V and J are TRBV28 and TRBJ1-5; no firm D call. This CDR3 spans 11 amino acids. Germline CDR1 reads MDHEN; CDR2 reads SYDVKM. V was shortened by 7 bases and J by 4 bases, with 5 bases between the two germline ends. This CDR3 is CASNGNQPQHF. CDR3 DNA sequence: TGTGCCAGCAATGGGAATCAGCCCCAGCATTTT. Using reference TRBV28 and TRBJ1-5 for the parts outside the CDR3, the full variable domain is DVKVTQSSRYLVKRTGEKVFLECVQDMDHENMFWYRQDPGLGLRLIYFSYDVKMKEKGDIPEGYSVSREKKERFSLILESASTNQTSMYLCASNGNQPQHFGDGTRLSIL.

This clonotype has a count of ten or more. The rearrangement uses TRBV19 and TRBJ1-1; D perhaps matches TRBD1 (5 bases). The CDR3 has 14 residues. The V and J ends lost 2 bases and 1 base respectively, with 8 bases between them. Germline V gives CDR1 LNHDA, CDR2 SQIVND (reference sequence). The CDR3 DNA follows: TGTGCCAGTAGTATAACTCAGGGGAACACTGAAGCTTTCTTT. Residues: CASSITQGNTEAFF.

This clonotype was counted many times. The CDR3 DNA follows: TGCAGCGTTGAAGCGGGGGATCTTTACGAGCAGTACTTC. The encoded protein is CSVEAGDLYEQYF. The chain joins TRBV29-1 to TRBJ2-7; TRBD2 might be the D (6 bases). Between the trimmed V and J ends, which lost 1 base and 4 bases, there was a span of 11 bases. The CDR3 has 13 amino acids. Germline values: CDR1 SQVTM, CDR2 ANQGSEA.

This clonotype has a count of ten or more. The chain employs TRBV5-1 and TRBJ2-7, with 11 bases matching TRBD1. With 4 bases clipped from V and 3 bases from J, the junction kept 3 bases outside the gene matches. Germline V CDR1 and CDR2: SGHRS, YFSETQ. The CDR3 spans 14 residues. CDR3 in DNA: TGCGCCAGCAGCCTGGGACAGGGGGACTACGAGCAGTACTTC. It yields the protein CASSLGQGDYEQYF.

This clonotype was seen many times. This chain uses TRBV28 with TRBJ2-7; TRBD1 matches at 8 bases. V trimming: 5 bases; J trimming: 0 bases; junction bases outside the gene matches: 6. The CDR3 is 15 amino acids. Germline CDR1 reads MDHEN; CDR2 reads SYDVKM. CDR3 in amino acids: CASSTYRGSSYEQYF. The CDR3 nucleotides are TGTGCCAGCAGTACCTACAGGGGGAGCTCCTACGAGCAGTACTTC.

This clonotype was detected many times. This chain links TRBV5-6 with TRBJ1-2; D unclear. The germline gives CDR1 SGHDT, CDR2 YYEEEE. The V and J ends lost 2 bases and 4 bases respectively, with 12 bases between them. The CDR3 runs 14 residues. CDR3 in amino acids: CASSLISGTYGYTF. The CDR3 nucleotides are TGTGCCAGCAGCTTAATTTCAGGAACCTATGGCTACACCTTC.

This clonotype was counted between two and nine times. The DNA of the CDR3 is TGTGCCACCAGCAGCACAGAGATACTCTACGAGCAGTACTTC. It encodes CATSSTEILYEQYF. The chain employs TRBV15 and TRBJ2-7; D is unclear. The CDR3 is made up of 14 amino acids. Germline-derived CDR1 and CDR2 are LNHNV and YYDKDF (reference sequence). V was clipped by 3 bases and J by 3 bases, with 12 bases between them.

The V call is TRBV6-1, the J call TRBJ2-5; 7 bases agree with TRBD2. The length of the CDR3 is 14 residues. After removal of 9 bases from V and 5 bases from J, the junction contained 12 bases not matched to a gene. The germline gives CDR1 MNHNS, CDR2 SASEGT. The CDR3 coding sequence is TGTGCCAGTCGTGTCTTCCTCGGGGGGGAGACCCAGTACTTC. Its translation: CASRVFLGGETQYF.

The J gene is TRBJ1-1, the V gene TRBV6-2 or TRBV6-3; D gene ambiguous. Trimming removed 8 bases from V and 0 bases from J, with 10 bases in between. In germline, CDR1 is MNHEY, CDR2 SVGEGT. The CDR3 has 13 residues. DNA of the CDR3: TGTGCCAGCCTGGCCCTTTTGAACACTGAAGCTTTCTTT. It specifies CASLALLNTEAFF.

V and J are TRBV20-1 and TRBJ2-7, with 9 bases lining up with TRBD1. Germline lookup yields CDR1 DFQATT and CDR2 SNEGSKA (reference sequence). This CDR3 has 15 amino acids. The V segment lost 0 bases and the J segment 5 bases; nucleotides outside the gene matches: 8. Here the CDR3 DNA reads TGCAGTGCTAGAGATGTACAGGGGGCGTCCCACGAGCAGTACTTC. Protein sequence: CSARDVQGASHEQYF.

The V call is TRBV30, the J call TRBJ1-2; D uncertain. The CDR3 totals 13 residues. V lost 0 bases and J 2 bases, leaving 7 bases between the germline ends. From germline, CDR1 is GTSNPN and CDR2 SVGIG (reference sequence). The CDR3 loop is CAWSVVRNYGYTF. The CDR3 DNA is TGTGCCTGGAGTGTAGTACGGAACTATGGCTACACCTTC. The complete variable domain, with remaining parts taken from reference TRBV30 and TRBJ1-2, reads SQTIHQWPATLVQPVGSPLSLECTVEGTSNPNLYWYRQAAGRGLQLLFYSVGIGQISSEVPQNLSASRPQDRQFILSSKKLLLSDSGFYLCAWSVVRNYGYTFGSGTRLTVV.

The sample holds many counts of this clonotype. The genes are TRBV11-2 and TRBJ1-5; D gene unclear. The CDR3 consists of 16 residues. Germline V CDR1 and CDR2: SGHAT, FQNNGV. V was clipped by 2 bases and J by 0 bases, with 11 bases between them. CDR3 coding DNA: TGTGCCAGCAGCTTATTCCAGCGGACTAGCAATCAGCCCCAGCATTTT. Residues: CASSLFQRTSNQPQHF.

This clonotype was detected many times. This chain joins TRBV29-1 and TRBJ1-3, with D possibly being TRBD1 (6 bases). V shed 7 bases and J shed 0 bases, with 13 bases lying between them. CDR1 SQVTM and CDR2 ANQGSEA come from the germline V gene. The CDR3 extends over 14 amino acids. The CDR3 sequence is CSGSRDNSGNTIYF. In nucleotides, the CDR3 is TGCAGCGGGAGCCGGGACAACTCTGGAAACACCATATATTTT.

The chain uses TRBV28 and TRBJ1-1; 7 bases map to TRBD1. CDR3 size: 15 residues. The germline V gene has CDR1 MDHEN and CDR2 SYDVKM. Trimming at V came to 2 bases and at J to 5 bases, leaving 8 bases not matched to a gene. The CDR3 protein is CASSLGGTGVTEAFF. The CDR3 DNA is TGTGCCAGCAGTTTAGGCGGAACAGGGGTAACTGAAGCTTTCTTT.

Many counts were recorded for this clonotype. The chain joins TRBV6-2 or TRBV6-3 to TRBJ2-7; D gene uncertain. CDR1 is MNHEY, CDR2 SVGEGT, per germline. The V end lost 10 bases, the J end lost 3 bases, and 22 bases lay between the germline ends. The CDR3 totals 15 residues. CDR3 DNA sequence: TGTGCCACTATGGACGGTGGTTGGGTGGTCTACGAGCAGTACTTC. It yields the protein CATMDGGWVVYEQYF.

Notes on this clonotype: It may be a read error: a sequence one base away is much more abundant. The conserved phenylalanine or tryptophan normally closing the CDR3 is absent here, so this likely arose from a read error. The chain employs TRBV4-1 and TRBJ1-5; TRBD1 matches at 7 bases. Looked up from germline, CDR1 is MGHRA and CDR2 is YSYEKL. The V gene end was trimmed by 0 bases and the J gene end by 10 bases; junction bases not matched to a gene: 9. This CDR3 has 15 residues. The CDR3 loop reads CASSQDRGRGGPQHC. In DNA, the CDR3 is TGCGCCAGCAGCCAAGATCGCGGCAGGGGGGGACCCCAGCATTGT.

The V and J genes are TRBV6-2 or TRBV6-3 and TRBJ2-7, with a possible D match to TRBD1 (7 bases). The CDR3 loop spans 14 amino acids. Trimming took off 11 bases at V and 5 bases at J, with 22 bases between the two ends. Germline lookup yields CDR1 MNHEY and CDR2 SVGEGT. The CDR3 protein is CAHKRAGGFHEQYF. The CDR3 coding sequence is TGTGCCCATAAGCGGGCAGGGGGTTTCCACGAGCAGTACTTC.

At least ten counts were recorded for this clonotype. This sequence joins TRBV20-1 and TRBJ2-7; TRBD2 aligns across 11 bases. From germline, CDR1 is DFQATT and CDR2 SNEGSKA (reference sequence). The CDR3 length is 15 residues. V shed 1 base and J 1 base; nucleotides not matched to a gene: 3. The CDR3, as DNA: TGCAGTGCTAGAGTCACTAGCGGGAGTTCCTACGAGCAGTACTTC. Translating gives CSARVTSGSSYEQYF.

This clonotype was seen ten or more times. The chain has TRBV20-1 and TRBJ2-7, with D possibly being TRBD1 (7 bases). The CDR3 extends over 14 amino acids. From germline, CDR1 is DFQATT and CDR2 SNEGSKA (reference sequence). V was trimmed by 3 bases and J by 1 base, leaving 13 bases between them. The CDR3 loop reads CSASRGTGSYEQYF. The DNA of the CDR3 is TGCAGTGCTAGCAGGGGGACTGGGTCCTACGAGCAGTACTTC.

CDR3 bases: TGTGCCAGCAGCAGAACAGGGCTACAGCCCCAGCATTTT. Encoded protein: CASSRTGLQPQHF. The J gene is TRBJ1-5, the V gene TRBV6-2 or TRBV6-3; a weak D match, TRBD1 (6 bases). Germline CDR1 and CDR2: MNHEY and SVGEGT. The germline V and J ends were trimmed by 6 bases and 7 bases, with 13 bases remaining between them. This CDR3 has 13 residues.

This clonotype has at least ten counts. V gene TRBV20-1 combines with J gene TRBJ2-5; a weak D match, TRBD2 (7 bases). The CDR3 loop spans 16 amino acids. V shed 6 bases and J shed 5 bases, with 25 bases lying between them. The germline V gene encodes CDR1 DFQATT and CDR2 SNEGSKA (reference sequence). The CDR3 coding sequence is TGCAGTGCAGCGGGATGGGACCAGGGGAAGTCGGAGACCCAGTACTTC. Protein product: CSAAGWDQGKSETQYF.

The V gene is TRBV28, the J gene TRBJ1-3; D gene unclear. Trimming left V 7 bases short and J 0 bases short, with 10 bases between. The CDR3 contains 14 residues. CDR1 is MDHEN, CDR2 SYDVKM, per germline. The CDR3 sequence is CASTRGSSGNTIYF. The CDR3 nucleotides read TGTGCCAGCACCCGAGGAAGCTCTGGAAACACCATATATTTT.